The 17 T cell receptor beta chains in this list originate from one sample, sequenced in a study of long-term antiretroviral therapy in people with HIV. They ran version v3.0 of the immunoSEQ assay at survey level. Method: immunoSEQ multiplex PCR; TCRdb's copy keeps in-frame clones and lacks some. The top ten hold approximately 4.6% of the sample, which has about 20,000 clones, 70% to 90% seen once. Sample: unsorted PBMCs, taken 1.3 years after starting antiretroviral therapy. The receptors stem from a man aged 55 to 70 with HIV.

The chain uses TRBV11-2 and TRBJ1-1, with D possibly being TRBD1 (5 bases). Germline V CDR1 and CDR2: SGHAT, FQNNGV. V was cut by 3 bases and J by 11 bases, with 16 bases left in between. The CDR3 contains 13 residues. The DNA of the CDR3 is TGTGCCAGCAGCTTCACGAGTTGGGGGGACGCTTTCTTT. Amino acids: CASSFTSWGDAFF.

The J gene is TRBJ1-4, the V gene TRBV4-1, with D unclear. Germline assignment: CDR1 MGHRA and CDR2 YSYEKL. Trimming removed 4 bases from V and 5 bases from J, with 20 bases in between. The CDR3 spans 17 residues. The chain's CDR3 is CASSPMALGRKNEKLFF. The CDR3, as DNA: TGCGCCAGCAGCCCAATGGCCTTGGGCCGAAAGAATGAAAAACTGTTTTTT.

A few counts support this clone. CDR3 sequence (DNA): TGTGCCAGCGGAGAGCAGTACTTC. Protein product: CASGEQYF. J is TRBJ2-7 and V is TRBV21-1. TRBV21-1 is noted as a pseudogene. The CDR3 sequence is 8 residues long.

J is TRBJ2-3 and V is TRBV6-5; D possibly corresponds to TRBD2 (7 bases). The CDR3 runs 14 residues. Germline loops: CDR1 MNHEY, CDR2 SVGAGI. Trimming took off 8 bases at V and 4 bases at J, with 16 bases between the two ends. The CDR3 coding sequence is TGTGCCAGCCGATCCGGGGGGCTGCCAGATACGCAGTATTTT. It specifies CASRSGGLPDTQYF.

This chain joins TRBV15 and TRBJ2-1; 10 bases align to TRBD2. This CDR3 region has 16 residues. Germline V lookup: CDR1 LNHNV, CDR2 YYDKDF (reference sequence). J was trimmed by 10 bases and V by 0 bases; bases with no gene match: 9. The CDR3 DNA reads as TGTGCCACCAGCAGAGATTGGGCTAGCGGGAGAAACGAGCAGTTCTTC. This gives the protein CATSRDWASGRNEQFF.

V is TRBV11-2 and J is TRBJ2-7; D is uncertain. Trimming removed 2 bases from V and 2 bases from J, with 16 bases in between. The V gene's germline CDR1 is SGHAT and CDR2 FQNNGV. There are 16 residues in the CDR3. The CDR3 region has the DNA TGTGCCAGCAGCTTATTTTACACGGACCCCCCCTACGAGCAGTACTTC. Protein product: CASSLFYTDPPYEQYF.

The chain is built from TRBV5-6 and TRBJ2-7; 9 nucleotides align to TRBD1. This CDR3 contains 16 residues. Germline CDR1 reads SGHDT; CDR2 reads YYEEEE. Germline trimming cut 0 bases from V and 7 bases from J; bases unmatched to any gene: 11. The CDR3 reads CASSLGRDRVLWEQYF. Written as DNA, the CDR3 is TGTGCCAGCAGCTTGGGCCGGGACAGGGTCCTGTGGGAGCAGTACTTC.

The chain combines TRBV7-8 with TRBJ2-5; D gene uncertain. The CDR3 has 13 residues. The V gene lost 2 bases and the J gene lost 1 base, with 5 bases spanning the gap. Germline CDR1 and CDR2: SGHVS and FQNEAQ. Here the CDR3 reads CASSLRVQETQYF. The CDR3, as DNA: TGTGCCAGCAGCTTAAGGGTCCAAGAGACCCAGTACTTC.

CDR3 protein: CASSLVRGHEQYF. Written as DNA, the CDR3 is TGTGCCAGCAGCTTGGTTCGGGGTCACGAGCAGTACTTC. This chain connects TRBV5-4 to TRBJ2-7; tentative D call: TRBD2 (5 bases). Trimming removed 0 bases from V and 5 bases from J, with 9 bases in between. Germline assignment: CDR1 SGHNT and CDR2 YYREEE (reference sequence). There are 13 residues in the CDR3. Together with reference TRBV5-4 and TRBJ2-7, the CDR3 gives the full variable domain: ETGVTQSPTHLIKTRGQQVTLRCSSQSGHNTVSWYQQALGQGPQFIFQYYREEENGRGNFPPRFSGLQFPNYSSELNVNALELDDSALYLCASSLVRGHEQYFGPGTRLTVT.

The chain joins TRBV5-1 to TRBJ2-2; either TRBD1 or TRBD2 may fit D (5 bases each). Germline CDR1 and CDR2: SGHRS and YFSETQ. The CDR3 covers 15 residues. Between the trimmed V and J ends, which lost 1 base and 5 bases, there was a span of 12 bases. Written as DNA, the CDR3 is TGCGCCAGCAGCTTGCCGGAGAGGGGTACCGGGGAGCTGTTTTTT. Amino acid sequence: CASSLPERGTGELFF.

The V call is TRBV5-1, the J call TRBJ2-7, with D tentatively TRBD2 (6 bases). V dropped 3 bases and J dropped 7 bases, with 17 bases sitting between them. The germline V gene encodes CDR1 SGHRS and CDR2 YFSETQ. CDR3 length: 14 residues. The CDR3 DNA sequence: TGCGCCAGCAGCTCCCAAGGGGACTTGGGGGAGCAGTACTTC. This codes for CASSSQGDLGEQYF.

This clone was found a few times. The CDR3 reads CATRRSYEQYF. The DNA of the CDR3 is TGTGCCACCCGACGCTCCTACGAGCAGTACTTC. The chain couples TRBV10-3 to TRBJ2-7; D not certain. The V end was cut by 10 bases, the J end by 0 bases, with 7 bases between. The CDR3 is 11 residues long. Germline assignment: CDR1 ENHRY and CDR2 SYGVKD.

The chain has TRBV7-8 and TRBJ2-3, with TRBD2 matching 9 bases. Germline V lookup: CDR1 SGHVS, CDR2 FQNEAQ. There are 15 residues in the CDR3. The J segment lost 4 bases and the V segment lost 2 bases, leaving 4 bases of the junction unmatched. The CDR3 DNA follows: TGTGCCAGCAGCTTATCTAGCGGGGCTTCAGATACGCAGTATTTT. Amino acids: CASSLSSGASDTQYF. Looking up the rest from reference TRBV7-8 and TRBJ2-3 gives the full variable domain: GAGVSQSPRYKVAKRGQDVALRCDPISGHVSLFWYQQALGQGPEFLTYFQNEAQLDKSGLPSDRFFAERPEGSVSTLKIQRTQQEDSAVYLCASSLSSGASDTQYFGPGTRLTVL.

This chain uses TRBV2 with TRBJ2-7; D unclear. The V and J ends lost 4 bases and 1 base respectively, with 5 bases between them. The CDR3 spans 12 residues. Germline loops: CDR1 SNHLY, CDR2 FYNNEI. The CDR3 DNA reads as TGTGCCAGCAGTGCCAAGTCCTACGAGCAGTACTTC. Its protein product is CASSAKSYEQYF. The full variable domain, with the rest looked up from reference TRBV2 and TRBJ2-7, is EPEVTQTPSHQVTQMGQEVILRCVPISNHLYFYWYRQILGQKVEFLVSFYNNEISEKSEIFDDQFSVERPDGSNFTLKIRSTKLEDSAMYFCASSAKSYEQYFGPGTRLTVT.

The J gene is TRBJ1-2, the V gene TRBV5-4; D is unclear. The CDR3 length is 13 residues. CDR1 SGHNT and CDR2 YYREEE come from the germline V gene (reference sequence). V dropped 2 bases and J dropped 2 bases, with 7 bases sitting between them. CDR3 in amino acids: CASSFDQNYGYTF. CDR3 DNA sequence: TGTGCCAGCAGCTTTGACCAGAACTATGGCTACACCTTC.

The V gene is TRBV18, the J gene TRBJ1-6; D might be TRBD1 (5 bases). V lost 3 bases and J lost 6, with 15 bases in between. The germline CDR1 and CDR2 sequences are KGHSH and LQKENI. CDR3 size: 16 residues. The CDR3 reads CASSPPGPGPNSPLHF. The CDR3 DNA reads TGTGCCAGCTCACCTCCGGGACCTGGGCCTAATTCACCCCTCCACTTT. The whole variable domain, filled in from reference TRBV18 and TRBJ1-6, reads NAGVMQNPRHLVRRRGQEARLRCSPMKGHSHVYWYRQLPEEGLKFMVYLQKENIIDESGMPKERFSAEFPKEGPSILRIQQVVRGDSAAYFCASSPPGPGPNSPLHFGNGTRLTVT.

The gene calls are TRBV13 and TRBJ2-2; D is unclear. The germline CDR1 and CDR2 sequences are PRHDT and FYEKMQ (reference sequence). The CDR3 has 13 amino acids. Trimming removed 2 bases at V and 8 bases at J, with 9 bases between. In DNA form, the CDR3 reads TGTGCCAGCAGCTTACCCAAGCTGGGGGAGCTGTTTTTT. Translation gives CASSLPKLGELFF.